Presented here are 20 T cell receptor beta chains from one specimen sequenced in a study of blood T cell repertoires in COVID-19. Repertoires were generated with immunoSEQ multiplex PCR, while TCRdb's copy carries only in-frame clones and drops some. The top ten clones hold around 3% of a sample with more than 85,000 clones, roughly 91% of them seen once. Material: peripheral blood. Every receptor here comes from a woman aged 50 to 60 with acute or convalescent COVID-19.

The chain combines TRBV11-2 with TRBJ2-7, with a possible D match to TRBD2 (6 bases). Trimming left V 1 base short and J 3 bases short, with 7 bases between. The CDR3 runs 13 residues. CDR1 and CDR2 from the germline V gene are SGHAT and FQNNGV. The CDR3 coding sequence is TGTGCCAGCAGCTTAGGGGACTTCTACGAGCAGTACTTC. Its translation is CASSLGDFYEQYF. The whole variable domain, remainder taken from reference TRBV11-2 and TRBJ2-7, is EAGVAQSPRYKIIEKRQSVAFWCNPISGHATLYWYQQILGQGPKLLIQFQNNGVVDDSQLPKDRFSAERLKGVDSTLKIQPAKLEDSAVYLCASSLGDFYEQYFGPGTRLTVT.

The rearrangement links TRBV7-9 to TRBJ1-6, with TRBD1 matching over 7 bases. Germline loops: CDR1 SEHNR, CDR2 FQNEAQ (reference sequence). V trimming: 1 base; J trimming: 5 bases; junction bases outside the gene matches: 8. The CDR3 totals 17 residues. The CDR3 DNA follows: TGTGCCAGCAGCTTAGTCCAAGGGGGCTGGAATAATTCACCCCTCCACTTT. Its translation is CASSLVQGGWNNSPLHF.

The chain employs TRBV5-1 and TRBJ2-7; the D gene is possibly TRBD2 (6 bases). Trimming shortened V by 0 bases and J by 3 bases, and 13 bases separated the two germline ends. This CDR3 is 15 amino acids long. The germline CDR1 and CDR2 sequences are SGHRS and YFSETQ. This CDR3 is CASSLASGVSYEQYF. The CDR3 DNA reads TGCGCCAGCAGCTTGGCGTCGGGAGTGAGCTACGAGCAGTACTTC.

The V and J genes are TRBV6-5 and TRBJ2-7; D may be TRBD2 (5 bases). The germline V gene encodes CDR1 MNHEY and CDR2 SVGAGI. This CDR3 has 13 amino acids. V was trimmed by 6 bases and J by 3 bases, leaving 12 bases between them. For the CDR3, the DNA is TGTGCCAGCAGACTAACTAGGAACTACGAGCAGTACTTC. It translates to CASRLTRNYEQYF.

This clone was counted a single time. V and J are TRBV27 and TRBJ1-5; TRBD1 matches at 7 bases. The V and J ends lost 2 bases and 3 bases, in that order; junction bases with no gene match: 10. Germline CDR1 reads MNHEY; CDR2 reads SMNVEV (reference sequence). The CDR3 is 17 residues long. The CDR3 nucleotides are TGTGCCAGCAGTTTACGCCGACAGGGAAGGAACAATCAGCCCCAGCATTTT. Its protein is CASSLRRQGRNNQPQHF.

The chain joins TRBV29-1 to TRBJ2-2; the D is unclear. Between the trimmed V and J ends, which lost 3 bases and 1 base, there was a span of 6 bases. Per the germline V gene, CDR1 is SQVTM and CDR2 is ANQGSEA. CDR3 length equals 13 residues. The CDR3, as DNA: TGCAGCGTTGATACCGGGAACACCGGGGAGCTGTTTTTT. It codes for CSVDTGNTGELFF.

This sequence joins TRBV27 and TRBJ2-1; D is possibly TRBD2 (6 bases). The CDR3 loop spans 13 amino acids. The V end lost 6 bases, the J end lost 9 bases, and 15 bases lay between the germline ends. CDR1 MNHEY and CDR2 SMNVEV come from the germline V gene (reference sequence). The CDR3 loop reads CASRPLLEGEQFF. The CDR3 DNA follows: TGTGCCAGCAGGCCCCTCTTGGAGGGTGAGCAGTTCTTC.

This rearrangement joins TRBV18 to TRBJ1-6; unclear D gene. Trimming cost V 2 bases and J 4 bases, with 6 bases left between them. The CDR3 consists of 14 residues. Germline lookup yields CDR1 KGHSH and CDR2 LQKENI. The CDR3 DNA reads TGTGCCAGCTCACCAGAGGAATATAATTCACCCCTCCACTTT. It yields the protein CASSPEEYNSPLHF.

The CDR3 DNA is TGTGCCAGCAGTTTAGGCGGATACTATGGCTACACCTTC. It codes for CASSLGGYYGYTF. This chain joins TRBV28 and TRBJ1-2; no clear D. The CDR3 contains 13 residues. Trimming cost V 2 bases and J 3 bases, with 7 bases left between them. CDR1 MDHEN and CDR2 SYDVKM come from the germline V gene.

The rearrangement joins TRBV6-5 to TRBJ2-7; D may be TRBD2 (5 bases). Germline CDR1 MNHEY, CDR2 SVGAGI. The length of the CDR3 is 12 residues. V gave up 9 bases and J gave up 3 bases, with 12 bases separating them. The CDR3 region is CASGLSDYEQYF. For the CDR3, the DNA is TGTGCCAGTGGACTTTCGGACTACGAGCAGTACTTC.

The rearrangement links TRBV24-1 to TRBJ2-2; 8 bases match TRBD1. The junction had 7 bases not matched to a gene; V was cut back by 4 bases and J by 4 bases. The germline CDR1 and CDR2 sequences are KGHDR and SFDVKD. CDR3 length equals 16 residues. CDR3 sequence: CATSEEQGVGTGELFF. The CDR3 nucleotides are TGTGCCACCAGTGAAGAACAGGGGGTGGGCACCGGGGAGCTGTTTTTT.

The V gene is TRBV5-1, the J gene TRBJ1-4; possible D gene TRBD1, 5 bases. There are 14 residues in the CDR3. V lost 4 bases and J 10 bases, leaving 17 bases between the germline ends. Germline CDR1 SGHRS, CDR2 YFSETQ. In nucleotides, the CDR3 is TGCGCCAGCAGCCTAGGGTCACAGGTGGGAAAACTGTTTTTT. This translates into CASSLGSQVGKLFF.

The rearrangement joins TRBV27 to TRBJ2-7; 7 bases are a match to TRBD2. V gave up 4 bases and J gave up 3 bases; unmatched junction bases: 0. The CDR3 has 12 residues. The germline gives CDR1 MNHEY, CDR2 SMNVEV (reference sequence). This CDR3 reads CASSSGGYEQYF. The DNA for the CDR3 is TGTGCCAGCAGTTCGGGAGGCTACGAGCAGTACTTC.

The chain carries TRBV5-1 and TRBJ1-2; TRBD1 might be the D (5 bases). V gave up 7 bases and J gave up 2 bases, with 18 bases separating them. This CDR3 comprises 15 residues. The germline V gene encodes CDR1 SGHRS and CDR2 YFSETQ. CDR3 sequence: CASSPGGPKNYGYTF. The CDR3 coding sequence is TGCGCCAGCTCCCCGGGGGGTCCTAAAAACTATGGCTACACCTTC.

J is TRBJ2-7 and V is TRBV5-1, with D unclear. Germline V lookup: CDR1 SGHRS, CDR2 YFSETQ. The CDR3 runs 11 residues. With 0 bases removed from V and 7 bases from J, the gap between germline ends came to 5 bases. The CDR3 sequence: CASSLDGEQYF. CDR3 nucleotides: TGCGCCAGCAGCTTGGACGGGGAGCAGTACTTC.

The J gene is TRBJ2-7, the V gene TRBV12-3 or TRBV12-4, with 9 bases lining up with TRBD2. The trim removed 11 bases at V and 3 bases at J, leaving 8 bases unmatched. The CDR3 has 13 amino acids. The CDR3, as DNA: TGTGCCGCGGGGGGGTGGCGGCTCTACGAGCAGTACTTC. Protein: CAAGGWRLYEQYF.

This rearrangement joins TRBV7-7 to TRBJ2-7, with no clear D. CDR1 and CDR2 from the germline V gene are SSHAT and FNYEAQ (reference sequence). CDR3 length equals 17 residues. V gave up 4 bases and J gave up 3 bases, with 22 bases separating them. This chain's CDR3 is CASSWWYTENRDYEQYF. CDR3 DNA: TGTGCCAGCAGCTGGTGGTATACTGAGAACCGAGACTACGAGCAGTACTTC.

This clone is a singleton in its sample. V and J are TRBV2 and TRBJ1-2, with 9 positions matching TRBD1. The CDR3 sequence is 15 residues long. Germline CDR1 reads SNHLY; CDR2 reads FYNNEI. V was clipped by 2 bases and J by 7 bases; unmatched bases: 8. In DNA, the CDR3 is TGTGCCAGCAGTGAACTCGGACAGGGGACGGGTGGCTACACCTTC. This translates into CASSELGQGTGGYTF.

This chain joins TRBV7-8 and TRBJ2-7, with 9 bases that match TRBD2. Germline V gene sequence: CDR1 SGHVS, CDR2 FQNEAQ. This CDR3 is built from 15 residues. V gave up 0 bases and J gave up 4 bases; unmatched junction bases: 4. CDR3 in amino acids: CASSLARTSDYEQYF. The CDR3 nucleotides are TGTGCCAGCAGCTTAGCGCGGACTAGCGATTACGAGCAGTACTTC. Combining the CDR3 with reference TRBV7-8 and TRBJ2-7 gives the whole variable domain GAGVSQSPRYKVAKRGQDVALRCDPISGHVSLFWYQQALGQGPEFLTYFQNEAQLDKSGLPSDRFFAERPEGSVSTLKIQRTQQEDSAVYLCASSLARTSDYEQYFGPGTRLTVT.

V gene TRBV9 combines with J gene TRBJ1-1; D gene uncertain. Trimming took off 0 bases at V and 2 bases at J, with 8 bases between the two ends. The CDR3 contains 14 residues. CDR1 SGDLS and CDR2 YYNGEE come from the germline V gene. The CDR3 protein is CASSVVPGNTEAFF. In DNA, the CDR3 is TGTGCCAGCAGCGTAGTCCCAGGAAACACTGAAGCTTTCTTT.